This paragraph reports one T cell receptor (beta chain). Its antigen is currently unknown. Some 92,000 TCR templates were assayed per sample. Profiled with immunoSEQ multiplex PCR; TCRdb holds only in-frame clones, not every one. The repertoire consists of just over 60,000 clones, with 79% occurring once and the leading ten covering 0.35% to 0.5%. Across three donor pairs, the naive, memory, effector memory and TEMRA subsets were sequenced without stimulation. This sample is part of a study of siplizumab effects on memory and regulatory T cells. Study-wide findings and caveats: A minor share of alloreactive clones matched unstimulated subsets. Siplizumab significantly lowered the alloreactive sequences that could be traced to unstimulated CD4+ memory cells.

V gave up 6 bases and J gave up 1 base, with 9 bases separating them. The CDR3 loop spans 13 amino acids. CDR1 LNHDA and CDR2 SQIVND come from the germline V gene (reference sequence). The gene calls are TRBV19 and TRBJ1-1; D unclear. The sequenced sample was memory CD4+ T cells sorted from blood. This clonotype originated in a human donor in good health. CDR3 sequence: CASRGLANTEAFF. The DNA of the CDR3 is TGTGCCAGTAGAGGACTCGCGAACACTGAAGCTTTCTTT.